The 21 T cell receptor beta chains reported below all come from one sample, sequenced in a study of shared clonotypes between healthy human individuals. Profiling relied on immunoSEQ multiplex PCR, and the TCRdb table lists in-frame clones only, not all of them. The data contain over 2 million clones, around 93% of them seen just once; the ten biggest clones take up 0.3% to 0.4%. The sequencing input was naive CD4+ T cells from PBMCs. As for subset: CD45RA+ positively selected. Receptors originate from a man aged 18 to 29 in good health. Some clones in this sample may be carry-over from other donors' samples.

The CDR3 nucleotides read TGTGCCAGCAGTTACTCCGAGGGGGAGACCCAGTACTTC. Its protein product is CASSYSEGETQYF. The V gene is TRBV6-5, the J gene TRBJ2-5, with D tentatively TRBD1 or TRBD2 (5 bases each). The V gene lost 0 bases and the J gene lost 5 bases, with 7 bases spanning the gap. Germline CDR1 MNHEY, CDR2 SVGAGI. This CDR3 region has 13 residues.

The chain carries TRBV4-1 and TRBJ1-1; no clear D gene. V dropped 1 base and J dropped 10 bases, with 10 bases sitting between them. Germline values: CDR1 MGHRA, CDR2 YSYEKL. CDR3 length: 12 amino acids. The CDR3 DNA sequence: TGCGCCAGCAGCCAAGTAGGAGTAGGAGCTTTCTTT. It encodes CASSQVGVGAFF.

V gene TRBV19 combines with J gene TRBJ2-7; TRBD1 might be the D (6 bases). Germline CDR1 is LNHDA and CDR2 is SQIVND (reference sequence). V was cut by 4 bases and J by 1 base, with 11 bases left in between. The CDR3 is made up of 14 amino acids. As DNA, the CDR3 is TGTGCCAGTAGTAAGAACAGGGAGTCCTACGAGCAGTACTTC. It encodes CASSKNRESYEQYF. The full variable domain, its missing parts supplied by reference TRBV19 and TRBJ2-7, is DGGITQSPKYLFRKEGQNVTLSCEQNLNHDAMYWYRQDPGQGLRLIYYSQIVNDFQKGDIAEGYSVSREKKESFPLTVTSAQKNPTAFYLCASSKNRESYEQYFGPGTRLTVT.

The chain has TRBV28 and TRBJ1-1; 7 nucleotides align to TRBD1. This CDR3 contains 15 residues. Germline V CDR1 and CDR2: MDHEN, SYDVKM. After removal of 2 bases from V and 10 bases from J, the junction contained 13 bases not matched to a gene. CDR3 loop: CASSLGGGGAPGAFF. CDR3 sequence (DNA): TGTGCCAGCAGTTTAGGAGGAGGGGGCGCCCCAGGAGCTTTCTTT. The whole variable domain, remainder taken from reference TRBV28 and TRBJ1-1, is DVKVTQSSRYLVKRTGEKVFLECVQDMDHENMFWYRQDPGLGLRLIYFSYDVKMKEKGDIPEGYSVSREKKERFSLILESASTNQTSMYLCASSLGGGGAPGAFFGQGTRLTVV.

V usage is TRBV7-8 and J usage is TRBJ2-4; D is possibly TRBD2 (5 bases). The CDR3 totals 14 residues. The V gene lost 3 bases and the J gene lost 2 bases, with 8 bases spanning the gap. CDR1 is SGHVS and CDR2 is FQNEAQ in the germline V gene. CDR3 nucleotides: TGTGCCAGCAGCTTGGAGGCATCCAAAAACATTCAGTACTTC. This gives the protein CASSLEASKNIQYF.

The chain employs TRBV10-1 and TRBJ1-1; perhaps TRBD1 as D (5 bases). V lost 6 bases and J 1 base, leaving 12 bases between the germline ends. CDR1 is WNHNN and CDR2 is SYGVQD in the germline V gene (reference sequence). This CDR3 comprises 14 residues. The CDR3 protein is CASRSGTGNTEAFF. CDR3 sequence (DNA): TGCGCCAGCAGGTCTGGGACCGGGAACACTGAAGCTTTCTTT.

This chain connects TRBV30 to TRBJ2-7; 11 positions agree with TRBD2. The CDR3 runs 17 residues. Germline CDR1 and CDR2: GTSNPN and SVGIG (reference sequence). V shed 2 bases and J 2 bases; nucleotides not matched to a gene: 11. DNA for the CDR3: TGTGCCTGGAGTCCTATAAGGACTAGCGGGTATCCCTACGAGCAGTACTTC. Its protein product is CAWSPIRTSGYPYEQYF.

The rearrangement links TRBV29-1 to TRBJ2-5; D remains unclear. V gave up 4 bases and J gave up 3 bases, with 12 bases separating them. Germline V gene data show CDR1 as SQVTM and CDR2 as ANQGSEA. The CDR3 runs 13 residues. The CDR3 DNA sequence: TGCAGCGTTGGTTTGGCAGCAAAAGAGACCCAGTACTTC. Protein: CSVGLAAKETQYF. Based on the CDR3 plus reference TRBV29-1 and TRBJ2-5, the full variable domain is SAVISQKPSRDICQRGTSLTIQCQVDSQVTMMFWYRQQPGQSLTLIATANQGSEATYESGFVIDKFPISRPNLTFSTLTVSNMSPEDSSIYLCSVGLAAKETQYFGPGTRLLVL.

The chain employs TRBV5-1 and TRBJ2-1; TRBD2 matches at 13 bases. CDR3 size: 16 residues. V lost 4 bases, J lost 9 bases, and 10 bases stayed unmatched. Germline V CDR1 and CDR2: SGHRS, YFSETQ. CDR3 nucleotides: TGCGCCAGCAGCCCAAGTACTAGCGGGAGGGCCTCTGAGCAGTTCTTC. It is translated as CASSPSTSGRASEQFF. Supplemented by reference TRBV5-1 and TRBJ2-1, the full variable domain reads KAGVTQTPRYLIKTRGQQVTLSCSPISGHRSVSWYQQTPGQGLQFLFEYFSETQRNKGNFPGRFSGRQFSNSRSEMNVSTLELGDSALYLCASSPSTSGRASEQFFGPGTRLTVL.

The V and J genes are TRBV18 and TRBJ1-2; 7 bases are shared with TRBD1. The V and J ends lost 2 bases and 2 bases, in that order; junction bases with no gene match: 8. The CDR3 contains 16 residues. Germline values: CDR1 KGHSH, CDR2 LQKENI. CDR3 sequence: CASSPTGQDLNYGYTF. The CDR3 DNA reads TGTGCCAGCTCACCAACCGGACAGGACCTAAACTATGGCTACACCTTC.

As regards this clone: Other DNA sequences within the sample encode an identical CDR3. CDR3 loop: CASSLFRGGETQYF. The CDR3 DNA reads as TGTGCCAGCAGCCTATTTCGGGGGGGAGAGACCCAGTACTTC. This chain connects TRBV4-2 to TRBJ2-5; 8 bases line up with TRBD2. With V trimmed by 4 bases and J by 4 bases, 5 bases remained unmatched. Germline V lookup: CDR1 LGHNA, CDR2 YNFKEQ. CDR3 length equals 14 residues.

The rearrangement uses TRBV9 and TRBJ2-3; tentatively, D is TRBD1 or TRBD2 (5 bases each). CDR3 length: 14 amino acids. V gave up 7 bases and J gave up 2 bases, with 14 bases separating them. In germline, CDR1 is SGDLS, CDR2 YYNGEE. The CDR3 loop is CASGRGRSTDTQYF. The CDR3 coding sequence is TGTGCCAGCGGCCGGGGCCGATCCACAGATACGCAGTATTTT.

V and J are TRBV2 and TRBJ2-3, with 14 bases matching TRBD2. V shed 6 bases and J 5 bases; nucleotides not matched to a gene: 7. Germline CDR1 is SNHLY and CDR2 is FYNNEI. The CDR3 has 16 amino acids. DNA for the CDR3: TGTGCCAGCAGCGGGACTAGCGGGAGTAGGGGAGATACGCAGTATTTT. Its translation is CASSGTSGSRGDTQYF.

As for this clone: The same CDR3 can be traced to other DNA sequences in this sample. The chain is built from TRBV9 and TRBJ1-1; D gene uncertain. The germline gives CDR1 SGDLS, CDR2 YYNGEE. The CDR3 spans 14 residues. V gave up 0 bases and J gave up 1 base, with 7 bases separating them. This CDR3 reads CASSVAGGNTEAFF. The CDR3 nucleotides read TGTGCCAGCAGCGTAGCAGGAGGGAACACTGAAGCTTTCTTT.

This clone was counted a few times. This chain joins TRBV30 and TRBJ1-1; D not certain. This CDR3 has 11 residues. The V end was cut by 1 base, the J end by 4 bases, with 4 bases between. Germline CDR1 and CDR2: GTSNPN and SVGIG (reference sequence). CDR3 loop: CAWSGLTEAFF. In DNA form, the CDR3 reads TGTGCCTGGAGTGGACTCACTGAAGCTTTCTTT.

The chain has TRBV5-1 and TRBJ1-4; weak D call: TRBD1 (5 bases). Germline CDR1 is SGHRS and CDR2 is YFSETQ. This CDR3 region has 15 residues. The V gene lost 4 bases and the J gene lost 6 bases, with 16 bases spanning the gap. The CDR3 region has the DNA TGCGCCAGCAGCCGGGGGGGACCCTCGGATGAAAAACTGTTTTTT. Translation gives CASSRGGPSDEKLFF.

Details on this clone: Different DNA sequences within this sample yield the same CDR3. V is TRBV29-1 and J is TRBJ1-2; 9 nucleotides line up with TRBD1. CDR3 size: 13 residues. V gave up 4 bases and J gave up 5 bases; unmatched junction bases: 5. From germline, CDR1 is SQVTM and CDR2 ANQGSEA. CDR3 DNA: TGCAGCGTTGGACAGGGGGTGGATTATGGCTACACCTTC. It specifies CSVGQGVDYGYTF.

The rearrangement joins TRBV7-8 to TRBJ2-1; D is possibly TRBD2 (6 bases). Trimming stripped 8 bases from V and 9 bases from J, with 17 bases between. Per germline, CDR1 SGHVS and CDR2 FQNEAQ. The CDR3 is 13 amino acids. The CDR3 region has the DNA TGTGCCAGCCAACATAGGAGGGCCACTGAGCAGTTCTTC. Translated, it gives CASQHRRATEQFF.

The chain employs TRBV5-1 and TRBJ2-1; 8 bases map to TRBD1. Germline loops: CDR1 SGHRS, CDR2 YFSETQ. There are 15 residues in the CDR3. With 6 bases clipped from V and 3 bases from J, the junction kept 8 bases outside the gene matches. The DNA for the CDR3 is TGCGCCAGCAATAGGGGACAGGCGGACTACAATGAGCAGTTCTTC. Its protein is CASNRGQADYNEQFF.

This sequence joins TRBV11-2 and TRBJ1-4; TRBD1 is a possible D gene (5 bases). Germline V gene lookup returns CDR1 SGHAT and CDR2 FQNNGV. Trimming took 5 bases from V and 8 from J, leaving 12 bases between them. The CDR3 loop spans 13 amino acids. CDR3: CASSPAGREKLFF. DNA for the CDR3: TGTGCCAGCAGCCCCGCAGGGAGGGAAAAACTGTTTTTT.

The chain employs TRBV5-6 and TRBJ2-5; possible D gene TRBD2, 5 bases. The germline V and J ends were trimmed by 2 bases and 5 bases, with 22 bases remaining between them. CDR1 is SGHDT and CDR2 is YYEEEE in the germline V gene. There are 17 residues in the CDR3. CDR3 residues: CASSLRLISDGEETQYF. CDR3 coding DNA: TGTGCCAGCAGCTTAAGGTTAATTTCGGATGGGGAGGAGACCCAGTACTTC.